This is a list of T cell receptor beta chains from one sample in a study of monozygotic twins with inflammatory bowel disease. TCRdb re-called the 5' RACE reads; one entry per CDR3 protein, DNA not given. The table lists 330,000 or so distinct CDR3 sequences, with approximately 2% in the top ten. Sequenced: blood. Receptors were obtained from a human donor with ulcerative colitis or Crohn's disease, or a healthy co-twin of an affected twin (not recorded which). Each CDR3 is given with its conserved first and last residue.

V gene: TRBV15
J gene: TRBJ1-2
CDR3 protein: CATSRDRAAYGYTF

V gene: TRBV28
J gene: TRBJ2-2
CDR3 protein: CASSLGAGGFGELFF

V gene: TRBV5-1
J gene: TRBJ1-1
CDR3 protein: CASRGLGDTEAFF

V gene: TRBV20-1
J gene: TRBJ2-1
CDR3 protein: CSATSSGYEQFF

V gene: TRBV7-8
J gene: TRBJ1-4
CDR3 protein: CASSLVLPEATNEKLFF

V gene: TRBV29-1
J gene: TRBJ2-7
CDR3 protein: CSVGFGQVYEQYF

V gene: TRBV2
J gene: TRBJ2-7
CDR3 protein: CASSDLSYEQYF

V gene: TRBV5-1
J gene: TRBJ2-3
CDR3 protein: CASTIPLTSGNSDTQYF

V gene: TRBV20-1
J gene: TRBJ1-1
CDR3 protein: CSAQGVTNTEAFF

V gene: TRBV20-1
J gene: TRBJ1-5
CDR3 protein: CSAIRTGGVGGNQPQHF

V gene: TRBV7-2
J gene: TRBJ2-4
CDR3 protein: CASSSGRMQYF

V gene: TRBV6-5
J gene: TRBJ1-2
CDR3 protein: CASKESGSYGYTF

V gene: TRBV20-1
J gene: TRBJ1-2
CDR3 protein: CSAKRINYGYTF

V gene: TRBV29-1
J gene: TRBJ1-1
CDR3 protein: CSVESQGIEAFF

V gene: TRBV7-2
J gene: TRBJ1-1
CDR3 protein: CASSQPQDEYTEAFF